These 4 T cell receptor beta chains were sequenced from one sample in a study of T cell responses to AZD1222 COVID-19 vaccine. The repertoire was sequenced with immunoSEQ multiplex PCR; TCRdb's copy has only in-frame clones and lacks some. The table lists approximately 80,000 clones, roughly 88% of them singletons. The input for sequencing was peripheral blood, taken 28 days after the second AZD1222 dose. These receptors were taken from an adult who received the AZD1222 COVID-19 vaccine.

The chain links TRBV7-2 to TRBJ2-5, with D perhaps matching TRBD1 (8 bases). CDR3 size: 14 residues. In germline, CDR1 is SGHTA, CDR2 FQGNSA. V lost 5 bases to trimming and J lost 9 bases, with 19 bases between them. The CDR3 here is CASSPGGGLDAQYF. In DNA, the CDR3 is TGTGCCAGCAGCCCAGGGGGCGGACTAGACGCCCAGTACTTC.

This chain joins TRBV30 and TRBJ2-5, with 7 bases aligning to TRBD2. V lost 2 bases and J lost 7; bases outside the gene matches: 7. Germline CDR1 is GTSNPN and CDR2 is SVGIG (reference sequence). This CDR3 is 13 amino acids long. The DNA for the CDR3 is TGTGCCTGGAGTAGCGGGAACGTTGGGACCCAGTACTTC. It specifies CAWSSGNVGTQYF.

The chain joins TRBV11-2 to TRBJ2-7; 9 positions agree with TRBD1. Germline-derived CDR1 and CDR2 are SGHAT and FQNNGV. CDR3 size: 17 residues. The trim removed 5 bases at V and 4 bases at J, leaving 15 bases unmatched. The CDR3 coding sequence is TGTGCCAGCAGCCCACAAAGAGGGACAGGGAGGAGGTACGAGCAGTACTTC. It encodes CASSPQRGTGRRYEQYF.

This chain connects TRBV19 to TRBJ1-4; D is possibly TRBD1 (6 bases). Germline V gene lookup returns CDR1 LNHDA and CDR2 SQIVND (reference sequence). V was clipped by 6 bases and J by 3 bases, with 14 bases between them. There are 15 residues in the CDR3. DNA for the CDR3: TGTGCCAGTAGCAACAAGGACAGTCCTAATGAAAAACTGTTTTTT. It translates to CASSNKDSPNEKLFF.